Below, 22 T cell receptor beta chains from the same sample are listed, as sequenced in a study of shared clonotypes between healthy human individuals. Some clones are missing from TCRdb's copy, which holds only in-frame ones; the method was immunoSEQ multiplex PCR. The repertoire holds 2,100,000 or so clones, with 95% as singletons. Sequencing was done on a sample of naive CD4+ T cells sorted from blood. Subset in this sample: CD45RA+ positively selected. All receptors come from a man aged 18-30 years in good health.

About this clone itself: Distinct nucleotide sequences in the sample also encode this CDR3. This chain links TRBV29-1 with TRBJ2-5, with 8 bases matching TRBD2. V shed 3 bases and J 7 bases; nucleotides not matched to a gene: 1. Germline CDR1 reads SQVTM; CDR2 reads ANQGSEA. This CDR3 spans 11 amino acids. The CDR3, as DNA: TGCAGCGTTGACCGGGGGGGGACCCAGTACTTC. Translation: CSVDRGGTQYF. Together with reference TRBV29-1 and TRBJ2-5, the CDR3 gives the full variable domain: SAVISQKPSRDICQRGTSLTIQCQVDSQVTMMFWYRQQPGQSLTLIATANQGSEATYESGFVIDKFPISRPNLTFSTLTVSNMSPEDSSIYLCSVDRGGTQYFGPGTRLLVL.

This clone occurred a few times. The chain uses TRBV2 and TRBJ2-7; D gene uncertain. Trimming removed 4 bases at V and 3 bases at J, with 10 bases between. The CDR3 has 13 residues. Germline V lookup: CDR1 SNHLY, CDR2 FYNNEI. The CDR3 DNA is TGTGCCAGCAGTGGGCCCTGGGACTACGAGCAGTACTTC. As protein: CASSGPWDYEQYF.

This clone came up once. The chain uses TRBV28 and TRBJ2-7; D could derive from TRBD1 or TRBD2 (5 bases each). In germline, CDR1 is MDHEN, CDR2 SYDVKM. The CDR3 length is 15 residues. V lost 2 bases and J 1 base, leaving 12 bases between the germline ends. This chain's CDR3 is CASSLGDRSSYEQYF. The CDR3, as DNA: TGTGCCAGCAGTTTAGGGGACCGATCATCCTACGAGCAGTACTTC.

The chain is built from TRBV18 and TRBJ2-7; D is undetermined. Germline V gene sequence: CDR1 KGHSH, CDR2 LQKENI. V shed 3 bases and J shed 0 bases, with 12 bases lying between them. CDR3 length: 15 amino acids. For the CDR3, the DNA is TGTGCCAGCTCACCGTCACCAAGGAGCTCCTACGAGCAGTACTTC. This encodes CASSPSPRSSYEQYF.

This chain connects TRBV5-6 to TRBJ1-2, with D perhaps TRBD1 (6 bases). Trimming pared 4 bases from V and 4 bases from J, leaving 17 bases between. Per germline, CDR1 SGHDT and CDR2 YYEEEE. This CDR3 has 15 amino acids. The chain's CDR3 is CASSLPTGSGYGYTF. In DNA form, the CDR3 reads TGTGCCAGCAGCCTACCGACAGGTTCAGGCTATGGCTACACCTTC.

The chain uses TRBV6-1 and TRBJ2-3; 7 positions agree with TRBD1. Trimming cost V 3 bases and J 4 bases; bases outside gene matches: 4. Germline CDR1 is MNHNS and CDR2 is SASEGT. The CDR3 is 14 amino acids. The CDR3: CASSEQGVADTQYF. The CDR3 nucleotides are TGTGCCAGCAGTGAGCAGGGGGTCGCAGATACGCAGTATTTT.

This chain links TRBV6-1 with TRBJ2-5, with no clear D. Germline lookup yields CDR1 MNHNS and CDR2 SASEGT. Trimming stripped 6 bases from V and 5 bases from J, with 10 bases between. This CDR3 has 12 residues. The CDR3 DNA reads as TGTGCCAGCAGCTCGCGAGTGGAGACCCAGTACTTC. This translates into CASSSRVETQYF.

The chain joins TRBV10-3 to TRBJ2-5; D might be TRBD1 (5 bases). Trimming removed 10 bases at V and 1 base at J, with 13 bases between. The CDR3 spans 13 residues. Germline lookup yields CDR1 ENHRY and CDR2 SYGVKD. In nucleotides, the CDR3 is TGTGCCACAAGACAGAAACCCCAAGAGACCCAGTACTTC. This codes for CATRQKPQETQYF.

This clone was seen only once. The chain employs TRBV2 and TRBJ1-1; perhaps TRBD1 as D (5 bases). The CDR3 spans 14 residues. Germline CDR1 and CDR2: SNHLY and FYNNEI. V was trimmed by 6 bases and J by 1 base, leaving 12 bases between them. The CDR3 DNA follows: TGTGCCAGCAGGGGGGTGGGTTCGAACACTGAAGCTTTCTTT. It yields the protein CASRGVGSNTEAFF.

The count of this clone is one. This sample includes further DNA sequences coding for the same CDR3. The chain combines TRBV18 with TRBJ2-7, with TRBD1 matching 8 bases. V dropped 6 bases and J dropped 7; count of bases not matched to a gene: 8. Germline V gene lookup returns CDR1 KGHSH and CDR2 LQKENI. The CDR3 consists of 13 residues. The CDR3 protein is CASSLGQGREQYF. The CDR3 DNA is TGTGCCAGCTCCCTAGGACAGGGTAGGGAGCAGTACTTC.

In DNA, the CDR3 is TGCGCCAGCAGCTTGGGAGGCATATTAAACTATGGCTACACCTTC. As protein: CASSLGGILNYGYTF. The chain employs TRBV5-1 and TRBJ1-2, with D unresolved. Germline loops: CDR1 SGHRS, CDR2 YFSETQ. V was trimmed by 0 bases and J by 2 bases, leaving 11 bases between them. The CDR3 totals 15 residues.

This chain links TRBV30 with TRBJ1-6; D uncertain. Germline V gene data show CDR1 as GTSNPN and CDR2 as SVGIG (reference sequence). This CDR3 spans 16 amino acids. The V end lost 2 bases, the J end lost 0 bases, and 11 bases lay between the germline ends. The CDR3: CAWSRTTYSYNSPLHF. The CDR3 DNA reads TGTGCCTGGAGTCGGACTACTTACTCCTATAATTCACCCCTCCACTTT.

This clone was observed once. Other DNA sequences in the sample encode the same CDR3. The CDR3 DNA reads TGTGCCAGTAGTTGGACAGGTAATCAGCCCCAGCATTTT. The encoded protein is CASSWTGNQPQHF. The V call is TRBV19, the J call TRBJ1-5, with 7 nucleotides matching TRBD1. With V trimmed by 5 bases and J by 4 bases, 2 bases remained unmatched. Looked up from germline, CDR1 is LNHDA and CDR2 is SQIVND (reference sequence). The CDR3 is made up of 13 amino acids.

The count of this clone is one. This chain uses TRBV2 with TRBJ2-5; 10 bases are a match to TRBD2. V gave up 6 bases and J gave up 1 base; unmatched junction bases: 5. The V gene's germline CDR1 is SNHLY and CDR2 FYNNEI. The CDR3 consists of 15 residues. The CDR3 region is CASRPTSGAQETQYF. The CDR3 DNA reads as TGTGCCAGCAGACCCACTAGCGGGGCCCAAGAGACCCAGTACTTC. Using reference TRBV2 and TRBJ2-5 for the parts outside the CDR3, the full variable domain is EPEVTQTPSHQVTQMGQEVILRCVPISNHLYFYWYRQILGQKVEFLVSFYNNEISEKSEIFDDQFSVERPDGSNFTLKIRSTKLEDSAMYFCASRPTSGAQETQYFGPGTRLLVL.

Remarks on this clone: Other DNA variants within this sample encode the same CDR3. V is TRBV11-2 and J is TRBJ2-7, with TRBD2 as a possible D gene (5 bases). CDR1 and CDR2 (germline): SGHAT, FQNNGV. Trimming removed 1 base at V and 9 bases at J, with 7 bases between. CDR3 length: 11 amino acids. CDR3 in DNA: TGTGCCAGCAGCTTAGGGGAGCGGCAGTACTTC. This translates into CASSLGERQYF.

The chain recombines TRBV30 with TRBJ2-3; unclear D gene. Germline CDR1 and CDR2: GTSNPN and SVGIG (reference sequence). The CDR3 runs to 14 residues. Between the trimmed V and J ends, which lost 2 bases and 3 bases, there was a span of 12 bases. CDR3 in DNA: TGTGCCTGGAGTTCCCCCCCGGAGACAGATACGCAGTATTTT. Protein: CAWSSPPETDTQYF.

This clone was observed a handful of times. This chain links TRBV4-1 with TRBJ1-4; tentatively, D is TRBD1 (5 bases). Looked up from germline, CDR1 is MGHRA and CDR2 is YSYEKL. The germline V and J ends were trimmed by 2 bases and 0 bases, with 7 bases remaining between them. The CDR3 length is 15 residues. This CDR3 is CASSQSGTTNEKLFF. CDR3 DNA: TGCGCCAGCAGCCAATCAGGGACAACTAATGAAAAACTGTTTTTT.

This chain uses TRBV4-3 with TRBJ2-3; tentative D call: TRBD1 (5 bases). This CDR3 spans 14 amino acids. V was trimmed by 1 base and J by 2 bases, leaving 7 bases between them. Germline V CDR1 and CDR2: LGHNA, YSLEER. The CDR3, as DNA: TGCGCCAGCAGCCAAGGGGGCAACACAGATACGCAGTATTTT. Protein sequence: CASSQGGNTDTQYF.

The rearrangement joins TRBV5-1 to TRBJ1-2; D may be TRBD1 (6 bases). Deletions cut 5 bases from V and 12 bases from J, with 17 bases between. The germline V gene encodes CDR1 SGHRS and CDR2 YFSETQ. The CDR3 has 12 amino acids. This chain's CDR3 is CASSPGVGADTF. CDR3 nucleotide sequence: TGCGCCAGCAGTCCTGGGGTGGGGGCCGACACCTTC. The complete variable domain, with remaining parts taken from reference TRBV5-1 and TRBJ1-2, reads KAGVTQTPRYLIKTRGQQVTLSCSPISGHRSVSWYQQTPGQGLQFLFEYFSETQRNKGNFPGRFSGRQFSNSRSEMNVSTLELGDSALYLCASSPGVGADTFGSGTRLTVV.

V usage is TRBV4-3 and J usage is TRBJ2-2; D is unclear. The germline gives CDR1 LGHNA, CDR2 YSLEER. The V and J ends lost 4 bases and 6 bases respectively, with 18 bases between them. This CDR3 has 16 amino acids. CDR3 region: CASSPGELVVPGELFF. CDR3 nucleotide sequence: TGCGCCAGCAGCCCAGGAGAATTAGTGGTCCCCGGGGAGCTGTTTTTT.

This chain links TRBV7-2 with TRBJ1-3; D may be TRBD1 (5 bases). The CDR3 covers 16 residues. Per germline, CDR1 SGHTA and CDR2 FQGNSA. V shed 1 base and J shed 4 bases, with 14 bases lying between them. The CDR3 here is CASSLVGQGLGNTIYF. DNA of the CDR3: TGTGCCAGCAGCTTAGTCGGCCAGGGCTTAGGAAACACCATATATTTT.

The V gene is TRBV6-5, the J gene TRBJ2-1; TRBD2 aligns across 10 bases. Trimming cost V 6 bases and J 5 bases; bases outside gene matches: 7. There are 15 residues in the CDR3. CDR1 is MNHEY, CDR2 SVGAGI, per germline. In DNA, the CDR3 is TGTGCCAGCAGGTCCTGGACTAGCGGTCACAATGAGCAGTTCTTC. This sequence encodes CASRSWTSGHNEQFF.